Following are 17 T cell receptor beta chains from one sample sequenced in a study of cytomegalovirus exposure and HLA in healthy donors (dated by TCRdb to about 2017). Library preparation was by the immunoSEQ multiplex PCR assay. The multiplex PCR relied on a mix of 60 forward primers for TCR Vbeta segments and 13 reverse primers for TCR Jbeta segments. In TCRdb, the immuneACCESS table is reduced to in-frame sequences with V and J assigned. These tables do not hold every clone; where another copy was compared, an unresolved V gene accounts for under half, and the others remain unexplained. Recorded for this sample are 130,000 or so clones; roughly four fifths of them occurred a single time. The biggest ten clones account for more than 2.5% of the sample. The sequencing input was PBMCs. The receptors originated from a man between 18 and 29 years old in good health and CMV-seropositive.

J is TRBJ1-2 and V is TRBV18; D is uncertain. CDR1 is KGHSH, CDR2 LQKENI, per germline. Deletions cut 2 bases from V and 3 bases from J, with 13 bases between. The CDR3 is made up of 15 amino acids. The CDR3 reads CASSPNLKSHYGYTF. The CDR3 DNA sequence: TGTGCCAGCTCACCAAATCTAAAATCCCACTATGGCTACACCTTC.

This clone was observed a few times. V usage is TRBV25-1 and J usage is TRBJ2-7; D perhaps matches TRBD1 (5 bases). CDR3 length: 16 amino acids. V was cut by 1 base and J by 0 bases, with 13 bases left in between. Germline assignment: CDR1 MGHDK and CDR2 SYGVNS. CDR3 sequence: CASSEWKQGSSYEQYF. The CDR3 nucleotides are TGTGCCAGCAGTGAATGGAAGCAGGGAAGCTCCTACGAGCAGTACTTC.

The J gene is TRBJ1-1, the V gene TRBV7-6; TRBD1 aligns across 8 bases. Germline V CDR1 and CDR2: SGHVS, FNYEAQ. The length of the CDR3 is 16 residues. V gave up 4 bases and J gave up 4 bases; unmatched junction bases: 11. The CDR3, as DNA: TGTGCCAGCAGCTCGGACAGGGTCGTAGGTGGCACTGAAGCTTTCTTT. The encoded protein is CASSSDRVVGGTEAFF.

V is TRBV18 and J is TRBJ1-2, with TRBD1 matching 8 bases. The germline V gene has CDR1 KGHSH and CDR2 LQKENI. The CDR3 loop spans 13 amino acids. V lost 6 bases to trimming and J lost 6 bases; unmatched junction nucleotides: 6. The chain's CDR3 is CASSPDRDHGYTF. The CDR3 DNA sequence: TGTGCCAGCTCCCCGGACAGGGATCATGGCTACACCTTC.

This clone has a handful of counts. This chain connects TRBV9 to TRBJ2-7, with 16 nucleotides matching TRBD2. The V segment lost 3 bases and the J segment 0 bases; nucleotides outside the gene matches: 6. Per the germline V gene, CDR1 is SGDLS and CDR2 is YYNGEE. The CDR3 extends over 18 amino acids. This chain's CDR3 is CASSAGTSGRASSYEQYF. The CDR3 bases are TGTGCCAGCAGCGCCGGGACTAGCGGGAGGGCCAGCTCCTACGAGCAGTACTTC.

This clone was detected a few times. The chain employs TRBV27 and TRBJ1-4, with D possibly matching TRBD1 (5 bases). With 2 bases removed from V and 9 bases from J, the gap between germline ends came to 19 bases. CDR1 and CDR2 (germline): MNHEY, SMNVEV (reference sequence). This CDR3 has 16 residues. DNA of the CDR3: TGTGCCAGCAGTTTACGGGTGGGGCAGGTCCGTCAAAAACTGTTTTTT. Translated: CASSLRVGQVRQKLFF.

V is TRBV6-5 and J is TRBJ2-3, with D perhaps TRBD2 (6 bases). The CDR3 runs 16 residues. V lost 1 base to trimming and J lost 0 bases, with 11 bases between them. Germline loops: CDR1 MNHEY, CDR2 SVGAGI. The CDR3 region has the DNA TGTGCCAGCAGTTACTTTAGCGGAGCTAGCACAGATACGCAGTATTTT. Protein: CASSYFSGASTDTQYF.

The chain links TRBV19 to TRBJ2-1; D call uncertain. V dropped 5 bases and J dropped 7 bases, with 12 bases sitting between them. The CDR3 contains 13 residues. Germline CDR1 LNHDA, CDR2 SQIVND (reference sequence). The CDR3 coding sequence is TGTGCCAGTAGTCCCATTCCCAGAAATGAGCAGTTCTTC. Its protein is CASSPIPRNEQFF.

The chain couples TRBV29-1 to TRBJ1-3; D not resolved. Germline CDR1 reads SQVTM; CDR2 reads ANQGSEA. Trimming took off 4 bases at V and 0 bases at J, with 7 bases between the two ends. CDR3 length: 13 residues. CDR3 nucleotide sequence: TGCAGCGTTGTCAGGTCCTCTGGAAACACCATATATTTT. It is translated as CSVVRSSGNTIYF.

This sequence joins TRBV6-5 and TRBJ2-1; TRBD2 matches 10 bases. Germline lookup yields CDR1 MNHEY and CDR2 SVGAGI. The V and J ends lost 0 bases and 7 bases, in that order; junction bases with no gene match: 6. This CDR3 contains 16 residues. CDR3 sequence: CASSYSSGRPRNEQFF. For the CDR3, the DNA is TGTGCCAGCAGTTACTCTAGCGGGAGGCCCAGGAATGAGCAGTTCTTC.

The chain has TRBV5-1 and TRBJ2-7; D not resolved. The CDR3 consists of 14 residues. Trimming pared 0 bases from V and 2 bases from J, leaving 9 bases between. The germline V gene has CDR1 SGHRS and CDR2 YFSETQ. The CDR3 coding sequence is TGCGCCAGCAGCTTGGGCGGCCGCACCTACGAGCAGTACTTC. Its translation: CASSLGGRTYEQYF.

The chain recombines TRBV5-1 with TRBJ2-5, with D uncertain. CDR1 is SGHRS, CDR2 YFSETQ, per germline. The CDR3 has 12 amino acids. The germline V and J ends were trimmed by 0 bases and 4 bases, with 4 bases remaining between them. The CDR3: CASSLDRETQYF. For the CDR3, the DNA is TGCGCCAGCAGCTTGGATCGAGAGACCCAGTACTTC. Supplemented by reference TRBV5-1 and TRBJ2-5, the full variable domain reads KAGVTQTPRYLIKTRGQQVTLSCSPISGHRSVSWYQQTPGQGLQFLFEYFSETQRNKGNFPGRFSGRQFSNSRSEMNVSTLELGDSALYLCASSLDRETQYFGPGTRLLVL.

The chain combines TRBV9 with TRBJ2-1, with a possible D match to TRBD1 (5 bases). Trimming took off 0 bases at V and 0 bases at J, with 7 bases between the two ends. From germline, CDR1 is SGDLS and CDR2 YYNGEE. The length of the CDR3 is 15 residues. This CDR3 reads CASSVGQSSYNEQFF. The CDR3 DNA reads TGTGCCAGCAGCGTAGGACAGAGCTCCTACAATGAGCAGTTCTTC.

This clone was seen more than once but under ten times. The chain uses TRBV28 and TRBJ1-5; maybe TRBD1 (6 bases). The V end was cut by 10 bases, the J end by 5 bases, with 12 bases between. Per the germline V gene, CDR1 is MDHEN and CDR2 is SYDVKM. The CDR3 sequence is 12 residues long. CDR3 sequence (DNA): TGTGCCACCGGACAGACTTATCAGCCCCAGCATTTT. Translating gives CATGQTYQPQHF.

J is TRBJ2-1 and V is TRBV27; D perhaps matches TRBD2 (5 bases). Per the germline V gene, CDR1 is MNHEY and CDR2 is SMNVEV (reference sequence). Trimming took off 2 bases at V and 5 bases at J, with 10 bases between the two ends. The CDR3 extends over 14 amino acids. The CDR3 DNA follows: TGTGCCAGCAGTTTACAGCGGACCGACAATGAGCAGTTCTTC. Protein sequence: CASSLQRTDNEQFF.

The V and J genes are TRBV19 and TRBJ2-2; 16 bases match TRBD2. The V gene end was trimmed by 7 bases and the J gene end by 3 bases; junction bases not matched to a gene: 11. This CDR3 has 19 amino acids. Germline V gives CDR1 LNHDA, CDR2 SQIVND (reference sequence). The CDR3 nucleotides are TGTGCCAGTACCTCAATCGGGACTAGCGGGAGGGGGGACACCGGGGAGCTGTTTTTT. Translation: CASTSIGTSGRGDTGELFF. The complete variable domain, with remaining parts taken from reference TRBV19 and TRBJ2-2, reads DGGITQSPKYLFRKEGQNVTLSCEQNLNHDAMYWYRQDPGQGLRLIYYSQIVNDFQKGDIAEGYSVSREKKESFPLTVTSAQKNPTAFYLCASTSIGTSGRGDTGELFFGEGSRLTVL.

The gene calls are TRBV5-1 and TRBJ2-1; 11 bases line up with TRBD2. CDR1 is SGHRS and CDR2 is YFSETQ in the germline V gene. The junction had 4 bases not matched to a gene; V was cut back by 4 bases and J by 4 bases. The CDR3 contains 15 residues. The chain's CDR3 is CASSTGTSGYNEQFF. As DNA, the CDR3 is TGCGCCAGCAGCACAGGGACTAGCGGTTACAATGAGCAGTTCTTC.